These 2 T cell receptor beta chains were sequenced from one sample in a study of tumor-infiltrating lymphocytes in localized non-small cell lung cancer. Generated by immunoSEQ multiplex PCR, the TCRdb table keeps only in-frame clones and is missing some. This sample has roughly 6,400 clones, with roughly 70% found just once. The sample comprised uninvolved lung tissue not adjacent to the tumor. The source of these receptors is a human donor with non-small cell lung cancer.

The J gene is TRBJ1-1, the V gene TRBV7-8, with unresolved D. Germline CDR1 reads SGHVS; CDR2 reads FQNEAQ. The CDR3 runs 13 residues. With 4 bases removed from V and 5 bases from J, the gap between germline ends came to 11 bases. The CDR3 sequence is CASSSRAGTEAFF. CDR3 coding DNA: TGTGCCAGCAGCTCCCGGGCCGGGACTGAAGCTTTCTTT.

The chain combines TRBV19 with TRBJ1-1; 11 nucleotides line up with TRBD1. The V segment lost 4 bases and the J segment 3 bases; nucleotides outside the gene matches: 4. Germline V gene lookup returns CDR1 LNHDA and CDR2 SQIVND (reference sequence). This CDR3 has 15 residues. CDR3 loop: CASSRGQGAYTEAFF. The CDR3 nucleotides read TGTGCCAGTAGTAGAGGACAGGGGGCTTACACTGAAGCTTTCTTT.